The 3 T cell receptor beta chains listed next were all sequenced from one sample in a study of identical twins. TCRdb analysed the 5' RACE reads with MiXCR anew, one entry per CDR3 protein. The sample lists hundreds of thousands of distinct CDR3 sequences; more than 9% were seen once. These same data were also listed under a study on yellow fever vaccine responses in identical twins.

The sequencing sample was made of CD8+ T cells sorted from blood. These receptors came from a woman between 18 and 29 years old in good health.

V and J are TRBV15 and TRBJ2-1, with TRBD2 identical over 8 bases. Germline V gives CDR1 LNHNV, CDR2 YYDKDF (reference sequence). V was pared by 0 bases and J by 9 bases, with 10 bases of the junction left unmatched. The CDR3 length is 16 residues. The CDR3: CATSRDRLAGGSEQFF. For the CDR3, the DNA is TGTGCCACCAGCAGAGATCGGCTCGCGGGAGGATCTGAGCAGTTCTTC.

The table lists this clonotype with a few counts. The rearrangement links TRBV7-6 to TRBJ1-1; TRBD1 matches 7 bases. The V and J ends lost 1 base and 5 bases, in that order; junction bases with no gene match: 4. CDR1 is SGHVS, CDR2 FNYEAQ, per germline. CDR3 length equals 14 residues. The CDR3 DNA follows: TGTGCCAGCAGCTTAGGCAGGGGGGGGACTGAAGCTTTCTTT. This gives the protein CASSLGRGGTEAFF.

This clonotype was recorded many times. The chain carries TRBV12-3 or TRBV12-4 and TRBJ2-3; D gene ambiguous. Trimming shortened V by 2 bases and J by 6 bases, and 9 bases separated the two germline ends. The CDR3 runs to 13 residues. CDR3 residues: CASSLSTTDTQYF. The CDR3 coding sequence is TGTGCCAGCAGTTTATCAACGACGGATACGCAGTATTTT.